The T cell receptor beta chain described here comes from a study of blood T cell repertoires in COVID-19. Across the whole study: Nucleic acid was either cDNA or gDNA, and it came from T cells, B-cell-depleted T cells, or PBMCs.

V lost 1 base and J 2 bases, leaving 3 bases between the germline ends. This CDR3 is 13 amino acids long. The germline V gene encodes CDR1 LGHDT and CDR2 YNNKEL (reference sequence). Per the original methods: Reference gene primer amplification in the assay estimated nucleated cell counts. Repertoires were generated with immunoSEQ multiplex PCR, while TCRdb's copy carries only in-frame clones and drops some. V and J calls and clone size are those listed in that table; D and trimming were worked out from the DNA. This sample yields approximately 250,000 clones, of which around 81% are seen a single time; 5.5% to 8% belongs to the top ten.

This clonotype was obtained from a woman aged 55-69 years with active or convalescent COVID-19. The sample was peripheral blood. J is TRBJ2-1 and V is TRBV3-1 (or the pseudogene TRBV3-2); D not resolved. The CDR3 DNA reads as TGTGCCAGCAGCCAAGGGCCCTACAATGAGCAGTTCTTC. Its translation is CASSQGPYNEQFF.